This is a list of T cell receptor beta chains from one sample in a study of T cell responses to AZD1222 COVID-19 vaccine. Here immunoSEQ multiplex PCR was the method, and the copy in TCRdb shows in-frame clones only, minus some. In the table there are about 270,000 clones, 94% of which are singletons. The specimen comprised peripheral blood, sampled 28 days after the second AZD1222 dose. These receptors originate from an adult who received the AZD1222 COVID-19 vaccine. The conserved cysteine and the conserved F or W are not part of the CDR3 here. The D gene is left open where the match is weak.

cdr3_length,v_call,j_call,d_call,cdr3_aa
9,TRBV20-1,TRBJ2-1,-,SGKRYNEQF
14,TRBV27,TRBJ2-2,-,ASSLGGLGLSGELF
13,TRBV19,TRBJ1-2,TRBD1,ASSLYDRGGYGYT
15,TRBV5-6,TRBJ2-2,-,ASSLGVVVRATGELF
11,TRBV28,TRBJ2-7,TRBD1,ATLDRASYEQY
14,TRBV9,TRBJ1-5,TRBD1,ASSPGTGGSNQPQH
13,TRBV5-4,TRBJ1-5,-,ASSLDPDSNQPQH
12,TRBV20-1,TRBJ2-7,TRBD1,SASTGTVSYEQY
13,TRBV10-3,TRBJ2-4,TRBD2,AISESGGRENIQY
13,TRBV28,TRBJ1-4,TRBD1,ASSFGGQGNEKLF
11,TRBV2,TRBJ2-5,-,ASKVQYQETQY
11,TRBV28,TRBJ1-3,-,ASSLSEGNTIY
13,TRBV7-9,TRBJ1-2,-,ASSLGAGANYGYT
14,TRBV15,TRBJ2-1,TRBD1,ATSREGGQGSDEQF
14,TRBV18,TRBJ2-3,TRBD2,ASSPLIAGEGDTQY
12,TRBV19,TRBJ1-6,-,ASSTAIRAQALH
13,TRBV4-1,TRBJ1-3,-,ASSQNPTAGNTIY
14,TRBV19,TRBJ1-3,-,ASSIVGSRSGNTIY
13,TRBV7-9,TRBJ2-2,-,ASSLSQTNTGELF
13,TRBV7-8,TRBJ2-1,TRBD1,ASSRRRTGFNEQF
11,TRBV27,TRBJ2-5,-,ASSLWGKETQY
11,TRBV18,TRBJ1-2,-,ASSRDSNYGYT
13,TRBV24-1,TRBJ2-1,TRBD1,ATSDSGQAWSEQF
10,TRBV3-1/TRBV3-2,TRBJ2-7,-,ASSHPSYEQY
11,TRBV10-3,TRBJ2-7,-,AISETGISEQY
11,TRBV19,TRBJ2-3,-,ASSNGPTDTQY
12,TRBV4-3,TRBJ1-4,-,ASSQAQGVEKLF
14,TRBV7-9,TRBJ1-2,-,ASSYPGTEPNYGYT
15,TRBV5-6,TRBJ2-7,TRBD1,ASSHRGPGRTSYEQY
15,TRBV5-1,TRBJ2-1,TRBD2,ASSLGTSGGSYNEQF
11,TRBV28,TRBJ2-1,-,ATDFGRYNEQF
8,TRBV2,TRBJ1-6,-,ASGNSPLH
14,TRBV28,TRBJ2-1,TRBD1,ASRPGTGLARAEQF
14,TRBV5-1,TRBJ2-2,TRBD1,ASSHWTGTNTGELF
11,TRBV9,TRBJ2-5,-,ASSGAGAETQY
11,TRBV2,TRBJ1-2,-,ASSYGQSYGYT
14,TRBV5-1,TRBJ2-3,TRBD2,ASSQGTSGGADTQY
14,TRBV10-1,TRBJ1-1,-,ASSESQGLKNTEAF
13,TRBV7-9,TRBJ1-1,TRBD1,ASSSRTGEDTEAF
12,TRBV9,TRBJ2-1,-,ASSVDSHTNEQF
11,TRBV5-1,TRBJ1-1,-,ASSLGTGAEAF
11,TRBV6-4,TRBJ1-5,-,ASSEGPGGPQH
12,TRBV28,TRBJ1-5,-,ASSLLRGDQPQH
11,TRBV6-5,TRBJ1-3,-,ASRYDTGNTIY
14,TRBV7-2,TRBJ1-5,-,ASSLLGGFSNQPQH
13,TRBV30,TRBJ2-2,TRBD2,AWSLGGSLPGELF